The rows below give T cell receptor beta chains drawn from one sample of a study of cytotoxic CD8 clonotypes in ibrutinib-treated CLL. Generated by immunoSEQ multiplex PCR, the TCRdb table keeps only in-frame clones and is missing some. The sample consists of approximately 150,000 clones, about four fifths of them appearing once. Sequencing used PBMCs, obtained after 24 months of ibrutinib treatment. These receptors were taken from a human donor with chronic lymphocytic leukemia. The conserved cysteine and the conserved F or W are not part of the CDR3 here.

TRBV5-1	ASSLYMGVGGELF
TRBV27	ASSSHRGHTDTQY
TRBV9	ASSDQAGGTYAEAF
TRBV18	ASSAEQGGGSEANEKLF
TRBV7-3	ASSFRGYNSPLH
TRBV5-1	ASSLGPGQGSNTEAF
TRBV27	ASSSGGTGGHEQY
TRBV7-2	ASSLDRVTNEKLF
TRBV18	ASSPRPTDRVKGDTQY
TRBV7-2	ASSPHGQPGNTIY
TRBV5-1	ASSWGDRSTEQF
TRBV18	ASSPHNHSSPLVDEQF
TRBV9	ASSVEYSPVERANYGYT
TRBV29-1	SAGLFTYEQY
TRBV11-2	ASNPSLANYGYT
TRBV6-5	ASSQTAYGYT
TRBV18	ASSPRDRGRIREKLF
TRBV5-3	ARALWWWETQY
TRBV30	AWRQGNQPQH
TRBV6-5	ASIGLGQPY
TRBV19	ASSPTRTHTGELF
TRBV19	ASSIEGGPRNTEAF
TRBV6-6	ASSSRNEQF
TRBV28	ASRNNRGTTEAF
TRBV2	ASTSGGGGYT
TRBV10-2	ASKAGERDTQY
TRBV5-3	ARSLKGGAGWTGELF